The sequence of this T cell receptor (beta chain) was determined in a study of blood T cell repertoires in COVID-19. Produced via immunoSEQ multiplex PCR; TCRdb's table is partial and in-frame only. Of around 69,000 clones in the sample, nearly 90% were seen once. Sample: peripheral blood. This receptor was taken from a woman between 45 and 65 years old with active COVID-19.

CDR3 in amino acids: CASSLRGNNEQFF. CDR3 bases: TGTGCCAGCAGCTTGAGGGGGAACAATGAGCAGTTCTTC. The V and J genes are TRBV5-4 and TRBJ2-1, with D possibly being TRBD1 (6 bases). Trimming left V 1 base short and J 5 bases short, with 7 bases between. The CDR3 is 13 amino acids. Germline-derived CDR1 and CDR2 are SGHNT and YYREEE (reference sequence).